This T cell receptor (beta chain) is from a study of shared clonotypes between healthy human individuals. When replicate PCRs were run on unsorted PBMC, they used around 0.3 ug DNA, some 33,000 T cell genomes. Produced via immunoSEQ multiplex PCR; TCRdb's table is partial and in-frame only. The sample contains about 560,000 clones, around three quarters of which appear only once. Germline assignment: CDR1 MDHEN and CDR2 SYDVKM. The V segment lost 7 bases and the J segment 2 bases; nucleotides outside the gene matches: 8. CDR3 size: 14 residues. This sequence was found in a woman between 35 and 50 years old in good health. Some clones in this sample may be carry-over from other donors' samples. The sequenced sample consisted of PBMCs. The J gene is TRBJ2-7, the V gene TRBV28; 7 bases match TRBD1. CDR3 sequence: CASTLGTETYEQYF. CDR3 nucleotide sequence: TGTGCCAGCACCTTGGGGACAGAGACCTACGAGCAGTACTTC. Variable domain in full (rest from reference TRBV28 and TRBJ2-7): DVKVTQSSRYLVKRTGEKVFLECVQDMDHENMFWYRQDPGLGLRLIYFSYDVKMKEKGDIPEGYSVSREKKERFSLILESASTNQTSMYLCASTLGTETYEQYFGPGTRLTVT.